A single sample is the source of the 27 T cell receptor beta chains below, sequenced in a study of blood T cell repertoires in COVID-19. Assay used: immunoSEQ multiplex PCR; TCRdb lists only in-frame clones, some missing. Altogether under 200,000 clones are present, over 70% being singletons, with the ten largest covering around 13%. Sequencing was done on a sample of PBMCs or T cells enriched from blood (not recorded which). The origin of the receptors is a woman aged 55-75 years who had recovered from COVID-19.

The V call is TRBV4-1, the J call TRBJ2-1; D ambiguous. Trimming cost V 4 bases and J 3 bases, with 7 bases left between them. The CDR3 has 13 amino acids. Germline CDR1 reads MGHRA; CDR2 reads YSYEKL. CDR3 nucleotide sequence: TGCGCCAGCAGCCTCTCCCTCTACAATGAGCAGTTCTTC. This codes for CASSLSLYNEQFF.

The rearrangement links TRBV10-2 to TRBJ1-2; possibly TRBD1 for D (5 bases). This CDR3 has 14 amino acids. The germline V gene encodes CDR1 WSHSY and CDR2 SAAADI. Trimming removed 0 bases at V and 4 bases at J, with 9 bases between. As DNA, the CDR3 is TGCGCCAGCAGTGAGTCGGGACTGAGCTATGGCTACACCTTC. Translated: CASSESGLSYGYTF.

This chain links TRBV5-1 with TRBJ2-1; no clear D gene. Between the trimmed V and J ends, which lost 4 bases and 3 bases, there was a span of 5 bases. Germline CDR1 SGHRS, CDR2 YFSETQ. This CDR3 contains 12 residues. For the CDR3, the DNA is TGCGCCAGCAGCCCCGGCTACAATGAGCAGTTCTTC. Protein product: CASSPGYNEQFF.

The gene calls are TRBV5-1 and TRBJ2-7; 11 positions match TRBD1. With V trimmed by 0 bases and J by 7 bases, 6 bases remained unmatched. Germline V CDR1 and CDR2: SGHRS, YFSETQ. CDR3 length: 15 amino acids. CDR3 coding DNA: TGCGCCAGCAGCTTGGAAGGGACAGGGGGTTTGGAGCAGTACTTC. Amino acids: CASSLEGTGGLEQYF.

The chain has TRBV30 and TRBJ1-2, with TRBD1 matching over 7 bases. The V gene end was trimmed by 4 bases and the J gene end by 8 bases; junction bases not matched to a gene: 10. CDR3 length: 13 amino acids. The V gene's germline CDR1 is GTSNPN and CDR2 SVGIG (reference sequence). Here the CDR3 DNA reads TGTGCCTGGAACCTAAGGACAGGCTTCGGCTACACCTTC. As protein: CAWNLRTGFGYTF.

This clone was counted once. The chain uses TRBV18 and TRBJ1-1; D is possibly TRBD1 (5 bases). CDR1 KGHSH and CDR2 LQKENI come from the germline V gene. The V gene lost 1 base and the J gene lost 4 bases, with 16 bases spanning the gap. CDR3 length: 16 residues. The CDR3 is CASSPQIGGEGTEAFF. CDR3 DNA: TGTGCCAGCTCACCACAGATCGGGGGAGAGGGCACTGAAGCTTTCTTT. The whole variable domain, filled in from reference TRBV18 and TRBJ1-1, reads NAGVMQNPRHLVRRRGQEARLRCSPMKGHSHVYWYRQLPEEGLKFMVYLQKENIIDESGMPKERFSAEFPKEGPSILRIQQVVRGDSAAYFCASSPQIGGEGTEAFFGQGTRLTVV.

CDR3 region: CASSYSGAGAPQYF. The DNA for the CDR3 is TGTGCCAGCAGTTACTCTGGAGCGGGAGCACCGCAGTATTTT. This chain links TRBV6-5 with TRBJ2-3; 8 bases agree with TRBD2. The length of the CDR3 is 14 residues. V was pared by 0 bases and J by 10 bases, with 6 bases of the junction left unmatched. The germline gives CDR1 MNHEY, CDR2 SVGAGI.

J is TRBJ2-7 and V is TRBV7-9, with D possibly being TRBD1 (6 bases). Germline V CDR1 and CDR2: SEHNR, FQNEAQ (reference sequence). V lost 3 bases, J lost 3 bases, and 12 bases lay in between. The CDR3 contains 14 residues. The CDR3 DNA reads TGTGCCAGCAGCTTCAGGGGACCTAACTACGAGCAGTACTTC. This encodes CASSFRGPNYEQYF.

This chain links TRBV2 with TRBJ1-1, with D uncertain. V was pared by 4 bases and J by 1 base, with 13 bases between. Germline V gene lookup returns CDR1 SNHLY and CDR2 FYNNEI. The CDR3 totals 15 residues. CDR3 in DNA: TGTGCCAGCAGTGCCTACTTGCCAGGGAACACTGAAGCTTTCTTT. It codes for CASSAYLPGNTEAFF.

The V gene is TRBV19, the J gene TRBJ2-2; TRBD2 is a possible D gene (5 bases). V gave up 1 base and J gave up 6 bases, with 9 bases separating them. This CDR3 comprises 14 residues. CDR1 and CDR2 from the germline V gene are LNHDA and SQIVND (reference sequence). CDR3 bases: TGTGCCAGTAGTATAGGAGGGTTCGCCGGGGAGCTGTTTTTT. The encoded protein is CASSIGGFAGELFF.

The J gene is TRBJ1-5, the V gene TRBV2; possible D gene TRBD1, 5 bases. The ends were cut back, 3 bases at V and 4 bases at J, with 10 bases in the middle. The CDR3 loop spans 14 amino acids. Per the germline V gene, CDR1 is SNHLY and CDR2 is FYNNEI. CDR3 DNA: TGTGCCAGCAGTGAGTCCGGACAAAATCAGCCCCAGCATTTT. It is translated as CASSESGQNQPQHF.

This clone occurred once. The J gene is TRBJ1-4, the V gene TRBV15, with D uncertain. Germline V gives CDR1 LNHNV, CDR2 YYDKDF (reference sequence). Trimming cost V 8 bases and J 8 bases, with 6 bases left between them. The CDR3 runs 10 residues. CDR3 in DNA: TGTGCCACCGGGCAGGAAAAACTGTTTTTT. Protein sequence: CATGQEKLFF.

The chain recombines TRBV7-9 with TRBJ2-3; D uncertain. The CDR3 length is 13 residues. From germline, CDR1 is SEHNR and CDR2 FQNEAQ (reference sequence). V gave up 2 bases and J gave up 1 base, with 4 bases separating them. The CDR3 reads CASSLSGTDTQYF. The CDR3 DNA follows: TGTGCCAGCAGCTTATCAGGCACAGATACGCAGTATTTT. The complete variable domain, with remaining parts taken from reference TRBV7-9 and TRBJ2-3, reads DTGVSQNPRHKITKRGQNVTFRCDPISEHNRLYWYRQTLGQGPEFLTYFQNEAQLEKSRLLSDRFSAERPKGSFSTLEIQRTEQGDSAMYLCASSLSGTDTQYFGPGTRLTVL.

The CDR3 DNA is TGTGCCAGCTCACCTGGACAGGCCTATAATTCACCCCTCCACTTT. Its protein is CASSPGQAYNSPLHF. V and J are TRBV18 and TRBJ1-6, with 7 bases identical to TRBD1. J was trimmed by 2 bases and V by 3 bases; bases with no gene match: 1. This CDR3 region has 15 residues. Germline loops: CDR1 KGHSH, CDR2 LQKENI.

This chain links TRBV6-5 with TRBJ1-2, with TRBD1 matching 9 bases. This CDR3 contains 12 residues. With V trimmed by 9 bases and J by 4 bases, 3 bases remained unmatched. Germline V gene lookup returns CDR1 MNHEY and CDR2 SVGAGI. The CDR3 loop reads CASGQGSYGYTF. The CDR3 nucleotides read TGTGCCAGTGGACAGGGGTCCTATGGCTACACCTTC.

This chain uses TRBV5-1 with TRBJ1-1, with D possibly matching TRBD1 (6 bases). Trimming shortened V by 6 bases and J by 2 bases, and 11 bases separated the two germline ends. The CDR3 is 13 residues long. Germline CDR1 reads SGHRS; CDR2 reads YFSETQ. The CDR3, as DNA: TGCGCCAGCAACCCCGGGACAAACACTGAAGCTTTCTTT. Its translation: CASNPGTNTEAFF. Full variable domain (outside the CDR3, taken from reference TRBV5-1 and TRBJ1-1): KAGVTQTPRYLIKTRGQQVTLSCSPISGHRSVSWYQQTPGQGLQFLFEYFSETQRNKGNFPGRFSGRQFSNSRSEMNVSTLELGDSALYLCASNPGTNTEAFFGQGTRLTVV.

This clone occurred once. The chain recombines TRBV7-3 with TRBJ2-5; D uncertain. V was shortened by 0 bases and J by 5 bases, with 7 bases between the two germline ends. CDR1 is SGHTA, CDR2 FQGTGA, per germline. This CDR3 is 13 amino acids long. The CDR3 nucleotides are TGTGCCAGCAGCTTAACTTCTAGTGAGACCCAGTACTTC. Translating gives CASSLTSSETQYF.

This rearrangement joins TRBV28 to TRBJ1-6; tentative D call: TRBD1 (5 bases). The V end lost 3 bases, the J end lost 6 bases, and 12 bases lay between the germline ends. In germline, CDR1 is MDHEN, CDR2 SYDVKM. The CDR3 is made up of 15 amino acids. The CDR3, as DNA: TGTGCCAGCAGTTTGGGGGGACCGGCTAATTCACCCCTCCACTTT. The encoded protein is CASSLGGPANSPLHF.

The table lists this clone with a few counts. This chain uses TRBV5-4 with TRBJ2-7; possible D gene TRBD1, 5 bases. The CDR3 runs to 11 residues. Trimming took 8 bases from V and 4 from J, leaving 10 bases between them. Per the germline V gene, CDR1 is SGHNT and CDR2 is YYREEE (reference sequence). CDR3 protein: CASKRGYEQYF. CDR3 nucleotides: TGTGCCAGTAAAAGGGGATACGAGCAGTACTTC.

The chain carries TRBV28 and TRBJ1-1; D might be TRBD1 (5 bases). This CDR3 region has 14 residues. V was pared by 3 bases and J by 2 bases, with 10 bases between. CDR1 MDHEN and CDR2 SYDVKM come from the germline V gene. CDR3 coding DNA: TGTGCCAGCAGTTTGCAGGGAGGTAACACTGAAGCTTTCTTT. Residues: CASSLQGGNTEAFF.

The rearrangement joins TRBV18 to TRBJ2-1; 9 bases fit TRBD1. The CDR3 sequence is 16 residues long. V lost 5 bases to trimming and J lost 3 bases; unmatched junction nucleotides: 8. CDR1 and CDR2 from the germline V gene are KGHSH and LQKENI. CDR3 DNA sequence: TGTGCCAGCTCATCTACTCGGACAGGGGACTACAATGAGCAGTTCTTC. Protein product: CASSSTRTGDYNEQFF.

This chain uses TRBV19 with TRBJ1-1; TRBD1 agrees at 8 bases. The CDR3 runs 14 residues. The trim removed 6 bases at V and 3 bases at J, leaving 6 bases unmatched. Germline CDR1 LNHDA, CDR2 SQIVND (reference sequence). The CDR3 DNA follows: TGTGCCAGTAGGAAGGACAGGGCGCACACTGAAGCTTTCTTT. It is translated as CASRKDRAHTEAFF.

CDR3 nucleotides: TGTGCCAGTAGTTACGTGGGGGCCATCTACAATGAGCAGTTCTTC. Its translation is CASSYVGAIYNEQFF. The chain joins TRBV19 to TRBJ2-1; a weak D match, TRBD1 (6 bases). Trimming took off 5 bases at V and 3 bases at J, with 14 bases between the two ends. CDR3 length equals 15 residues. Germline V gene lookup returns CDR1 LNHDA and CDR2 SQIVND (reference sequence).

This clone has just a few counts. The V call is TRBV29-1, the J call TRBJ2-2, with D possibly matching TRBD2 (6 bases). The germline V and J ends were trimmed by 3 bases and 2 bases, with 13 bases remaining between them. The germline CDR1 and CDR2 sequences are SQVTM and ANQGSEA. The CDR3 covers 15 residues. The DNA for the CDR3 is TGCAGCGTTGATCTCGGGGACTCAAACACCGGGGAGCTGTTTTTT. It yields the protein CSVDLGDSNTGELFF.

This clone was seen a single time. The chain carries TRBV30 and TRBJ2-1, with 10 bases that match TRBD1. The V and J ends lost 3 bases and 4 bases, in that order; junction bases with no gene match: 6. Germline V gives CDR1 GTSNPN, CDR2 SVGIG (reference sequence). The CDR3 runs 15 residues. In nucleotides, the CDR3 is TGTGCCTGGAGCGAGGACAGGGGGATTTACAATGAGCAGTTCTTC. Encoded protein: CAWSEDRGIYNEQFF. Combining the CDR3 with reference TRBV30 and TRBJ2-1 gives the whole variable domain SQTIHQWPATLVQPVGSPLSLECTVEGTSNPNLYWYRQAAGRGLQLLFYSVGIGQISSEVPQNLSASRPQDRQFILSSKKLLLSDSGFYLCAWSEDRGIYNEQFFGPGTRLTVL.

Only a few counts were recorded for this clone. V usage is TRBV27 and J usage is TRBJ1-2; TRBD1 might be the D (6 bases). Trimming pared 6 bases from V and 7 bases from J, leaving 21 bases between. The CDR3 covers 15 residues. The V gene's germline CDR1 is MNHEY and CDR2 SMNVEV (reference sequence). DNA for the CDR3: TGTGCCAGCAGGCAATTCCAACAGGGCTGGGGTGGCTACACCTTC. This codes for CASRQFQQGWGGYTF.

The V gene is TRBV2, the J gene TRBJ2-5; 7 bases align to TRBD2. Germline loops: CDR1 SNHLY, CDR2 FYNNEI. V trimming: 4 bases; J trimming: 2 bases; junction bases outside the gene matches: 10. The CDR3 spans 16 residues. In nucleotides, the CDR3 is TGTGCCAGCAGTGTTCGCTTAGGGAGGGCTCAAGAGACCCAGTACTTC. Translated: CASSVRLGRAQETQYF.